Each of the 8 T cell receptor beta chains below was sequenced from the same sample in a study of cytomegalovirus exposure and HLA in healthy donors. With 60 Vbeta and 13 Jbeta primers, the PCR was carried out. Sequencing was performed with immunoSEQ multiplex PCR; in TCRdb, only in-frame clones are kept and a portion is missing. Among 200,000 to 250,000 clones listed, around 79% were seen once. Sequences were obtained from PBMCs. The receptors derive from a man aged 18 to 30 in good health and CMV-seronegative.

This clone turned up a few times. The chain carries TRBV7-9 and TRBJ2-1; D might be TRBD2 (5 bases). Trimming removed 1 base at V and 7 bases at J, with 14 bases between. Germline CDR1 and CDR2: SEHNR and FQNEAQ (reference sequence). This CDR3 is 15 amino acids long. In DNA form, the CDR3 reads TGTGCCAGCAGCTTAGAAATAGCGTGGACTAATGAGCAGTTCTTC. It yields the protein CASSLEIAWTNEQFF.

The chain is built from TRBV7-2 and TRBJ1-1; D perhaps matches TRBD1 (6 bases). Germline CDR1 reads SGHTA; CDR2 reads FQGNSA. The CDR3 sequence is 14 residues long. Trimming stripped 5 bases from V and 1 base from J, with 11 bases between. The chain's CDR3 is CASSLQDRNTEAFF. DNA of the CDR3: TGTGCCAGCAGCCTCCAGGACAGGAACACTGAAGCTTTCTTT.

The chain is built from TRBV28 and TRBJ2-3; 7 bases are a match to TRBD2. V lost 6 bases and J lost 3; bases outside the gene matches: 12. CDR1 and CDR2 from the germline V gene are MDHEN and SYDVKM. The CDR3 has 16 amino acids. The CDR3: CASRAQSGIRTDTQYF. The CDR3 nucleotides read TGTGCCAGCAGGGCTCAGAGCGGGATCCGAACAGATACGCAGTATTTT.

The rearrangement joins TRBV15 to TRBJ1-6; D uncertain. The germline CDR1 and CDR2 sequences are LNHNV and YYDKDF (reference sequence). Trimming removed 0 bases from V and 6 bases from J, with 12 bases in between. The length of the CDR3 is 16 residues. CDR3 residues: CATSRDAAGLNSPLHF. For the CDR3, the DNA is TGTGCCACCAGCAGAGATGCGGCAGGACTTAATTCACCCCTCCACTTT.

V and J are TRBV19 and TRBJ2-2, with TRBD1 as a possible D gene (5 bases). The CDR3 contains 16 residues. In germline, CDR1 is LNHDA, CDR2 SQIVND (reference sequence). V lost 5 bases and J lost 1, with 14 bases in between. CDR3 nucleotide sequence: TGTGCCAGTAGTCCCCCCCCAGGGTGGAACACCGGGGAGCTGTTTTTT. Its translation: CASSPPPGWNTGELFF.

The V and J genes are TRBV18 and TRBJ2-5; TRBD1 aligns across 8 bases. This CDR3 comprises 14 residues. Germline V gives CDR1 KGHSH, CDR2 LQKENI. Trimming took 3 bases from V and 1 from J; bases not matched to a gene: 1. The CDR3 region has the DNA TGTGCCAGCTCACCGACAGGGGTCCAAGAGACCCAGTACTTC. Its protein product is CASSPTGVQETQYF.

This clone was found once. This chain links TRBV27 with TRBJ2-5; a possible D gene is TRBD1 (6 bases). Germline V CDR1 and CDR2: MNHEY, SMNVEV (reference sequence). CDR3 length: 15 amino acids. Trimming removed 0 bases from V and 5 bases from J, with 13 bases in between. The chain's CDR3 is CASSLSTGPWETQYF. DNA for the CDR3: TGTGCCAGCAGTTTATCGACAGGCCCATGGGAGACCCAGTACTTC.

Only a few counts were recorded for this clone. The chain couples TRBV5-4 to TRBJ1-1; 10 bases are shared with TRBD1. CDR3 length: 16 amino acids. Trimming removed 5 bases from V and 3 bases from J; junction bases left unmatched: 10. CDR1 and CDR2 from the germline V gene are SGHNT and YYREEE (reference sequence). CDR3 region: CASSNTDRGMDTEAFF. CDR3 sequence (DNA): TGTGCCAGCAGTAATACGGACAGGGGGATGGACACTGAAGCTTTCTTT. Looking up the rest from reference TRBV5-4 and TRBJ1-1 gives the full variable domain: ETGVTQSPTHLIKTRGQQVTLRCSSQSGHNTVSWYQQALGQGPQFIFQYYREEENGRGNFPPRFSGLQFPNYSSELNVNALELDDSALYLCASSNTDRGMDTEAFFGQGTRLTVV.